The 20 T cell receptor beta chains reported below all come from one sample, sequenced in a study of T cells expressing NK-cell markers (dated by TCRdb to about 2020). The library was made by 5' RACE. Sequenced on an Illumina HiSeq 2000. Each CDR3 protein sequence appears as one entry after TCRdb reprocessed the reads, and no DNA is included. The table for this sample shows approximately 440,000 distinct CDR3 sequences. The top ten clones comprise more than 1.4% of the sample. The sample consisted of blood T cells: a sorted CD56 or NKG2C T cell subset, CD4+ or CD8+ T cells, or bulk PBMC T cells (not recorded which). These receptors were obtained from a woman in her 50s in good health. Donor details come from another sample of the same person, matched by shared clones.

J is TRBJ2-3 and V is TRBV5-1; TCRdb reports TRBD1, a call that lacks DNA to check it against. The CDR3 covers 15 residues. Germline V lookup: CDR1 SGHRS, CDR2 YFSETQ. The CDR3 here is CASSGSGTTQYTQYF.

The chain has TRBV20-1 and TRBJ2-5; TCRdb lists TRBD2, though no DNA is available to test this call. The V gene's germline CDR1 is DFQATT and CDR2 SNEGSKA (reference sequence). The CDR3 consists of 13 residues. CDR3 amino acids: CSARGLAGETQYF.

V is TRBV29-1 and J is TRBJ2-3; TCRdb's D call of TRBD2 is untestable without DNA. The germline gives CDR1 SQVTM, CDR2 ANQGSEA. The CDR3 length is 14 residues. The CDR3 protein is CSVEDGVRADTQYF.

The rearrangement links TRBV5-1 to TRBJ1-2; TCRdb names TRBD1, which stays unverified in the absence of DNA. This CDR3 region has 14 residues. CDR1 and CDR2 (germline): SGHRS, YFSETQ. CDR3 loop: CASSLPGQGRGYTF.

V gene TRBV11-3 combines with J gene TRBJ2-3; TCRdb's assignment of TRBD1 cannot be checked, as there is no DNA. Germline values: CDR1 SGHNT, CDR2 YENEEA. There are 17 residues in the CDR3. CDR3 sequence reads: CASSPPVGTPGTDTQYF.

This chain uses TRBV20-1 with TRBJ2-5; TCRdb's D gene call, TRBD2, goes unchecked for lack of DNA. The CDR3 length is 12 residues. Per the germline V gene, CDR1 is DFQATT and CDR2 is SNEGSKA (reference sequence). CDR3 sequence reads: CSAVQIGTQRYF.

J is TRBJ2-2 and V is TRBV3-1; no DNA is available, so the TRBD1 call from TCRdb remains unchecked. Germline CDR1 is LGHDT and CDR2 is YNNKEL (reference sequence). The CDR3 is 17 residues long. CDR3 amino acids: CASSPPPGGQWTGELFF.

This chain's CDR3 is CASSWGKETQYF. The V gene is TRBV5-1, the J gene TRBJ2-5. Germline V lookup: CDR1 SGHRS, CDR2 YFSETQ. The CDR3 has 12 residues. Filled out from reference TRBV5-1 and TRBJ2-5, the complete variable domain reads KAGVTQTPRYLIKTRGQQVTLSCSPISGHRSVSWYQQTPGQGLQFLFEYFSETQRNKGNFPGRFSGRQFSNSRSEMNVSTLELGDSALYLCASSWGKETQYFGPGTRLLVL.

J is TRBJ2-7 and V is TRBV12-3 or TRBV12-4; as DNA is missing, the TRBD1 call by TCRdb cannot be tested. The CDR3 extends over 14 amino acids. The CDR3 protein is CASSSRGMQYEQYF.

This chain joins TRBV24-1 and TRBJ2-1; TCRdb's assignment of TRBD2 cannot be checked, as there is no DNA. The germline CDR1 and CDR2 sequences are KGHDR and SFDVKD. The CDR3 is 15 residues long. The CDR3 loop is CATSDRAGGYNEQFF.

V usage is TRBV12-3 or TRBV12-4 and J usage is TRBJ1-1. This CDR3 spans 15 amino acids. The CDR3 region is CASSLKIGRYTEAFF.

This sequence joins TRBV12-3 or TRBV12-4 and TRBJ2-7. The CDR3 is 14 amino acids. The CDR3 sequence: CASSQGNGLGEQYF.

V and J are TRBV20-1 and TRBJ2-5; lacking DNA, the TRBD2 call made by TCRdb goes unchecked. This CDR3 is built from 12 residues. Germline V gene lookup returns CDR1 DFQATT and CDR2 SNEGSKA (reference sequence). CDR3 residues: CSARDSGGAQYF.

V and J are TRBV20-1 and TRBJ1-5; TCRdb picks TRBD1, but there is no DNA to check that call. The CDR3 sequence is 13 residues long. Germline V gene lookup returns CDR1 DFQATT and CDR2 SNEGSKA (reference sequence). CDR3 amino acids: CSAQRGATQPQHF.

The chain carries TRBV4-1 and TRBJ2-7. Germline-derived CDR1 and CDR2 are MGHRA and YSYEKL. The CDR3 spans 14 residues. This CDR3 reads CASSERPKSYEQYF.

CDR3 sequence: CASTRLAGGPREQFF. The V call is TRBV6-2 or TRBV6-3, the J call TRBJ2-1; absent DNA, TCRdb's TRBD2 call cannot be checked. CDR3 length: 15 residues. CDR1 MNHEY and CDR2 SVGEGT come from the germline V gene.

This chain links TRBV15 with TRBJ2-1. The CDR3 is 15 amino acids. Looked up from germline, CDR1 is LNHNV and CDR2 is YYDKDF (reference sequence). CDR3 residues: CATSRDPDEADEQFF.

The chain has TRBV24-1 and TRBJ2-5; the TCRdb call, TRBD1, lacks DNA for checking. Germline CDR1 and CDR2: KGHDR and SFDVKD. This CDR3 contains 13 residues. CDR3 in amino acids: CATNRDREETQYF.

The chain employs TRBV12-3 or TRBV12-4 and TRBJ1-3; without DNA, the TCRdb call of TRBD1 cannot be checked. There are 14 residues in the CDR3. The CDR3 loop is CASSFPGKGNTIYF.

The rearrangement uses TRBV6-6 and TRBJ1-6. Germline CDR1 MNHNY, CDR2 SVGAGI (reference sequence). This CDR3 has 16 amino acids. Here the CDR3 reads CASSSGVASYNSPLHF.